What follows are 32 T cell receptor beta chains derived from one specimen sequenced in a study of control samples from healthy donors and cancer patients. Here immunoSEQ multiplex PCR was the method, and the copy in TCRdb shows in-frame clones only, minus some. The repertoire holds about 50,000 clones, 88% seen once, with over 35% in the top ten. The sequenced sample was PBMCs. The source of these receptors is a man aged 45 to 65 with head and neck cancer.

This clone showed up just a few times. This chain joins TRBV2 and TRBJ2-5, with 8 bases matching TRBD1. The germline CDR1 and CDR2 sequences are SNHLY and FYNNEI. J lost 7 bases, V lost 6 bases, and 16 bases had no gene match. The CDR3 totals 16 residues. The CDR3 bases are TGTGCCAGCAGGACCCAGGGGGCAGGAGCCCCAGGGACCCAGTACTTC. As protein: CASRTQGAGAPGTQYF.

The chain employs TRBV18 and TRBJ2-2; 8 bases fit TRBD1. CDR1 is KGHSH and CDR2 is LQKENI in the germline V gene. The CDR3 totals 15 residues. V lost 3 bases, J lost 1 base, and 1 base stayed unmatched. The CDR3 region is CASSPGTGNTGELFF. For the CDR3, the DNA is TGTGCCAGCTCACCCGGGACAGGGAACACCGGGGAGCTGTTTTTT.

This chain joins TRBV7-9 and TRBJ2-7; D uncertain. V was clipped by 5 bases and J by 3 bases, with 14 bases between them. There are 14 residues in the CDR3. Germline V gene sequence: CDR1 SEHNR, CDR2 FQNEAQ (reference sequence). CDR3 sequence: CASSDIRTGYEQYF. The CDR3 coding sequence is TGTGCCAGCAGCGATATAAGGACGGGCTACGAGCAGTACTTC.

The rearrangement joins TRBV19 to TRBJ2-3, with TRBD2 identical over 12 bases. The V gene's germline CDR1 is LNHDA and CDR2 SQIVND (reference sequence). This CDR3 has 15 amino acids. Losses at the gene ends were 5 bases for V and 7 bases for J; bases not matched to a gene: 7. The CDR3 DNA follows: TGTGCCAGTAGTCGACTAGCGGGAGCACTAAATACGCAGTATTTT. This sequence encodes CASSRLAGALNTQYF.

V is TRBV28 and J is TRBJ1-5; maybe TRBD1 (5 bases). The CDR3 consists of 15 residues. The germline gives CDR1 MDHEN, CDR2 SYDVKM. Deletions cut 2 bases from V and 3 bases from J, with 11 bases between. The DNA of the CDR3 is TGTGCCAGCAGTTTAGGGCCGGGGGTCAATCAGCCCCAGCATTTT. Amino acid sequence: CASSLGPGVNQPQHF.

CDR3: CSVESGLAGVNTGELFF. The CDR3 nucleotides read TGCAGCGTTGAATCTGGGTTAGCGGGAGTGAACACCGGGGAGCTGTTTTTT. The chain joins TRBV29-1 to TRBJ2-2, with TRBD2 matching 9 bases. V trimming: 2 bases; J trimming: 1 base; junction bases outside the gene matches: 8. CDR1 and CDR2 from the germline V gene are SQVTM and ANQGSEA. The CDR3 sequence is 17 residues long.

This chain joins TRBV3-1 (or the pseudogene TRBV3-2) and TRBJ1-4, with D tentatively TRBD1 (6 bases). Germline V gene lookup returns CDR1 LGHDT and CDR2 YNNKEL (reference sequence). Trimming removed 7 bases at V and 8 bases at J, with 20 bases between. The length of the CDR3 is 15 residues. The CDR3 DNA reads TGTGCCAGCATCCCCAGCGAGGGGGTCCGGGAAAAACTGTTTTTT. It encodes CASIPSEGVREKLFF.

The rearrangement links TRBV5-1 to TRBJ2-5; D is possibly TRBD1 (6 bases). Germline V lookup: CDR1 SGHRS, CDR2 YFSETQ. This CDR3 region has 15 residues. V was clipped by 1 base and J by 2 bases, with 12 bases between them. The CDR3 region has the DNA TGCGCCAGCAGCTTGTTTCCAGGGGTTCAAGAGACCCAGTACTTC. Translating it yields CASSLFPGVQETQYF.

The rearrangement uses TRBV9 and TRBJ2-7; 10 nucleotides agree with TRBD1. This CDR3 has 16 residues. V lost 3 bases and J lost 5; bases outside the gene matches: 11. Germline V gene lookup returns CDR1 SGDLS and CDR2 YYNGEE. The CDR3 coding sequence is TGTGCCAGCAGCGCCCCGGGACAGGGGAACGTACACGAGCAGTACTTC. This encodes CASSAPGQGNVHEQYF. Based on the CDR3 plus reference TRBV9 and TRBJ2-7, the full variable domain is DSGVTQTPKHLITATGQRVTLRCSPRSGDLSVYWYQQSLDQGLQFLIQYYNGEERAKGNILERFSAQQFPDLHSELNLSSLELGDSALYFCASSAPGQGNVHEQYFGPGTRLTVT.

The V and J genes are TRBV6-6 and TRBJ1-5; D gene ambiguous. Trimming pared 5 bases from V and 7 bases from J, leaving 9 bases between. The length of the CDR3 is 12 residues. CDR1 MNHNY and CDR2 SVGAGI come from the germline V gene (reference sequence). This chain's CDR3 is CASSVPGQPQHF. The CDR3 DNA follows: TGTGCCAGCAGTGTGCCGGGCCAGCCCCAGCATTTT.

The chain couples TRBV6-5 to TRBJ1-4, with D perhaps TRBD1 (6 bases). Per the germline V gene, CDR1 is MNHEY and CDR2 is SVGAGI. Trimming took 4 bases from V and 4 from J, leaving 16 bases between them. This CDR3 comprises 16 residues. CDR3 residues: CASSSLRRGLNEKLFF. For the CDR3, the DNA is TGTGCCAGCAGTTCGCTTCGCAGGGGCCTTAATGAAAAACTGTTTTTT.

The chain employs TRBV2 and TRBJ2-3; 8 bases fit TRBD2. With V trimmed by 7 bases and J by 1 base, 4 bases remained unmatched. The CDR3 loop spans 14 amino acids. Germline assignment: CDR1 SNHLY and CDR2 FYNNEI. As DNA, the CDR3 is TGTGCCAGCAAACTAGCGGAGGGCACAGATACGCAGTATTTT. It is translated as CASKLAEGTDTQYF. The full variable domain, completed using reference TRBV2 and TRBJ2-3, is EPEVTQTPSHQVTQMGQEVILRCVPISNHLYFYWYRQILGQKVEFLVSFYNNEISEKSEIFDDQFSVERPDGSNFTLKIRSTKLEDSAMYFCASKLAEGTDTQYFGPGTRLTVL.

The chain has TRBV6-5 and TRBJ2-5; 9 nucleotides align to TRBD1. This CDR3 is 13 amino acids long. Germline CDR1 MNHEY, CDR2 SVGAGI. The trim removed 6 bases at V and 5 bases at J, leaving 4 bases unmatched. The CDR3 DNA sequence: TGTGCCAGCAGCACCGGGACAGGGGAGACCCAGTACTTC. This encodes CASSTGTGETQYF.

This clone was counted between two and nine times. This sequence joins TRBV19 and TRBJ1-3; no reliable D call. Germline CDR1 LNHDA, CDR2 SQIVND (reference sequence). The V and J ends lost 6 bases and 0 bases respectively, with 12 bases between them. The CDR3 runs to 15 residues. The CDR3 is CASSPALSSGNTIYF. The CDR3 bases are TGTGCCAGTAGCCCCGCCCTGAGCTCTGGAAACACCATATATTTT.

The chain has TRBV28 and TRBJ1-2; D might be TRBD1 (5 bases). The CDR3 is made up of 14 amino acids. The V end was cut by 6 bases, the J end by 4 bases, with 15 bases between. Looked up from germline, CDR1 is MDHEN and CDR2 is SYDVKM. CDR3 coding DNA: TGTGCCAGCAGCCCCTTGGGGACGATCTATGGCTACACCTTC. Residues: CASSPLGTIYGYTF.

This clone was seen more than once but under ten times. The chain employs TRBV6-2 or TRBV6-3 and TRBJ1-5; D ambiguous. This CDR3 spans 14 amino acids. Germline V lookup: CDR1 MNHEY, CDR2 SVGEGT. V was cut by 0 bases and J by 0 bases, with 3 bases left in between. The DNA of the CDR3 is TGTGCCAGCAGTTACTCGACTAGCAATCAGCCCCAGCATTTT. It codes for CASSYSTSNQPQHF.

The chain couples TRBV27 to TRBJ2-7, with 7 nucleotides matching TRBD2. Germline CDR1 and CDR2: MNHEY and SMNVEV (reference sequence). The V gene end was trimmed by 6 bases and the J gene end by 2 bases; junction bases not matched to a gene: 1. The CDR3 is 12 residues long. The DNA for the CDR3 is TGTGCCAGCAGGGGGACTACCTACGAGCAGTACTTC. Translation gives CASRGTTYEQYF.

The table lists this clone with a count of one. The chain combines TRBV5-4 with TRBJ2-2, with a tentative D call TRBD1 (5 bases). This CDR3 has 15 amino acids. From germline, CDR1 is SGHNT and CDR2 YYREEE (reference sequence). With 4 bases removed from V and 6 bases from J, the gap between germline ends came to 16 bases. The CDR3 coding sequence is TGTGCCAGCAGCCCGGGCAGGGATGGGGCCGGGGAGCTGTTTTTT. Translating it yields CASSPGRDGAGELFF.

The rearrangement uses TRBV5-1 and TRBJ2-7, with TRBD1 identical over 7 bases. J gave up 3 bases and V 0 bases, and 6 bases lay outside the gene matches. This CDR3 has 15 amino acids. Germline values: CDR1 SGHRS, CDR2 YFSETQ. CDR3: CASSLAQGLNYEQYF. The CDR3 DNA sequence: TGCGCCAGCAGCTTGGCACAGGGGTTGAACTACGAGCAGTACTTC.

The chain has TRBV11-2 and TRBJ2-7; D may be TRBD1 (6 bases). V was shortened by 4 bases and J by 2 bases, with 12 bases between the two germline ends. Per germline, CDR1 SGHAT and CDR2 FQNNGV. The CDR3 is 14 amino acids. The CDR3 reads CASSSRQVTYEQYF. In DNA form, the CDR3 reads TGTGCCAGCAGCTCTCGACAGGTTACCTACGAGCAGTACTTC. The entire variable domain, with the rest obtained from reference TRBV11-2 and TRBJ2-7, is as follows: EAGVAQSPRYKIIEKRQSVAFWCNPISGHATLYWYQQILGQGPKLLIQFQNNGVVDDSQLPKDRFSAERLKGVDSTLKIQPAKLEDSAVYLCASSSRQVTYEQYFGPGTRLTVT.

V and J are TRBV4-1 and TRBJ2-7, with 7 positions matching TRBD2. Losses at the gene ends were 5 bases for V and 4 bases for J; bases not matched to a gene: 5. The CDR3 contains 13 residues. Germline V gene sequence: CDR1 MGHRA, CDR2 YSYEKL. The DNA for the CDR3 is TGCGCCAGCAGCGTGAAGGGAGGGTACGAGCAGTACTTC. The encoded protein is CASSVKGGYEQYF.

The chain has TRBV5-1 and TRBJ2-1, with 13 positions matching TRBD2. This CDR3 spans 15 amino acids. J was trimmed by 8 bases and V by 4 bases; bases with no gene match: 6. Per the germline V gene, CDR1 is SGHRS and CDR2 is YFSETQ. CDR3 sequence reads: CASSPGLAGRDEQFF. The CDR3, as DNA: TGCGCCAGCAGCCCGGGACTAGCGGGGAGGGATGAGCAGTTCTTC.

The J gene is TRBJ2-7, the V gene TRBV7-3; 10 bases align to TRBD1. The CDR3 has 13 residues. Germline assignment: CDR1 SGHTA and CDR2 FQGTGA. J lost 6 bases, V lost 4 bases, and 3 bases had no gene match. In DNA form, the CDR3 reads TGTGCCAGCAGCTCTAGGACAGGGGGCGAGCAGTACTTC. This codes for CASSSRTGGEQYF.

The chain uses TRBV27 and TRBJ1-1; the D gene is possibly TRBD1 (6 bases). Germline lookup yields CDR1 MNHEY and CDR2 SMNVEV (reference sequence). V was cut by 6 bases and J by 13 bases, with 21 bases left in between. The CDR3 is 13 amino acids. In nucleotides, the CDR3 is TGTGCCAGCAGACCCGGGACAATTCCATGGGATTTCTTT. Residues: CASRPGTIPWDFF.

The chain has TRBV10-1 and TRBJ2-3, with TRBD2 matching over 10 bases. CDR1 is WNHNN, CDR2 SYGVQD, per germline (reference sequence). The CDR3 contains 15 residues. J was trimmed by 5 bases and V by 6 bases; bases with no gene match: 8. CDR3 loop: CASSGLAGAGDTQYF. DNA of the CDR3: TGCGCCAGCAGCGGTCTAGCGGGAGCCGGAGATACGCAGTATTTT.

The chain joins TRBV11-2 to TRBJ1-5; D unresolved. The length of the CDR3 is 11 residues. Germline CDR1 SGHAT, CDR2 FQNNGV. Between the trimmed V and J ends, which lost 2 bases and 10 bases, there was a span of 6 bases. Here the CDR3 DNA reads TGTGCCAGCAGCTTAATGGGACCCCAGCATTTT. The encoded protein is CASSLMGPQHF.

This clone was seen just once. The chain couples TRBV7-2 to TRBJ2-3; D is unclear. The CDR3 totals 11 residues. V lost 3 bases and J 6 bases, leaving 4 bases between the germline ends. Germline-derived CDR1 and CDR2 are SGHTA and FQGNSA. The DNA of the CDR3 is TGTGCCAGCAGCTTTAAGGATACGCAGTATTTT. This codes for CASSFKDTQYF.

The chain employs TRBV7-2 and TRBJ1-2, with D perhaps TRBD1 (6 bases). Per germline, CDR1 SGHTA and CDR2 FQGNSA. The CDR3 has 16 residues. Trimming took 0 bases from V and 4 from J, leaving 15 bases between them. In DNA, the CDR3 is TGTGCCAGCAGCTTAGCCTACGTAAGGGGGGGCTATGGCTACACCTTC. Protein product: CASSLAYVRGGYGYTF.

This clone appeared once. The chain employs TRBV7-2 and TRBJ2-7, with 7 bases matching TRBD2. Germline-derived CDR1 and CDR2 are SGHTA and FQGNSA. CDR3 length equals 14 residues. The V and J ends lost 5 bases and 3 bases, in that order; junction bases with no gene match: 7. The CDR3: CASSNSGTNYEQYF. CDR3 DNA: TGTGCCAGCAGCAACAGCGGGACTAACTACGAGCAGTACTTC. Full variable domain (rest looked up from reference TRBV7-2 and TRBJ2-7): GAGVSQSPSNKVTEKGKDVELRCDPISGHTALYWYRQSLGQGLEFLIYFQGNSAPDKSGLPSDRFSAERTGGSVSTLTIQRTQQEDSAVYLCASSNSGTNYEQYFGPGTRLTVT.

The chain is built from TRBV5-1 and TRBJ2-7; no reliable D call. The CDR3 runs to 11 residues. CDR1 and CDR2 (germline): SGHRS, YFSETQ. V lost 5 bases and J lost 6, with 9 bases in between. The chain's CDR3 is CASRLAREQYF. In nucleotides, the CDR3 is TGCGCCAGCAGATTAGCTCGCGAGCAGTACTTC. Full variable domain (rest looked up from reference TRBV5-1 and TRBJ2-7): KAGVTQTPRYLIKTRGQQVTLSCSPISGHRSVSWYQQTPGQGLQFLFEYFSETQRNKGNFPGRFSGRQFSNSRSEMNVSTLELGDSALYLCASRLAREQYFGPGTRLTVT.

V and J are TRBV6-6 and TRBJ2-7; D is possibly TRBD2 (6 bases). Germline assignment: CDR1 MNHNY and CDR2 SVGAGI (reference sequence). The CDR3 covers 15 residues. V lost 6 bases and J lost 3, with 18 bases in between. This chain's CDR3 is CASSTGFAGLYEQYF. The CDR3 nucleotides read TGTGCCAGCAGCACCGGGTTTGCGGGACTCTACGAGCAGTACTTC.

V usage is TRBV3-1 (or the pseudogene TRBV3-2) and J usage is TRBJ1-3, with D unresolved. Germline assignment: CDR1 LGHDT and CDR2 YNNKEL (reference sequence). Deletions cut 4 bases from V and 0 bases from J, with 7 bases between. The CDR3 is 14 amino acids. CDR3 nucleotides: TGTGCCAGCAGCCGTGGGGTCTCTGGAAACACCATATATTTT. Translation: CASSRGVSGNTIYF.